This entry concerns a single T cell receptor (beta chain). The antigen is undetermined. The data are from a study of blood T cells in healthy people across ages. From germline, CDR1 is KGHSH and CDR2 LQKENI. Trimming removed 0 bases from V and 7 bases from J, with 4 bases in between. This CDR3 contains 12 residues. The donors, all healthy, were Caucasians living in Russia, aged roughly 6 to 100. It was roughly 10 milliliters of peripheral blood that were drawn from each donor. Study observations and caveats: Roughly linear age-related decline in beta diversity appeared, significant by age around 38.

For the second PCR, which ran for about 7 to 12 cycles, a sample-barcoded 5' primer and a J-beta primer mix were used. Each cDNA molecule was tagged by a template-switch adaptor with 12 random nucleotides. TCRdb analysed the 5' RACE reads with MiXCR anew, one entry per CDR3 protein. Of more than 550,000 distinct CDR3 sequences in the sample, roughly 20% were seen once. V is TRBV18 and J is TRBJ2-4; D remains unclear. The TCR was taken from a man aged 65 to 79 in good health. The sequenced sample was blood. The CDR3 coding sequence is TGTGCCAGCTCACCACCATCGAACATTCAGTACTTC. Protein product: CASSPPSNIQYF.